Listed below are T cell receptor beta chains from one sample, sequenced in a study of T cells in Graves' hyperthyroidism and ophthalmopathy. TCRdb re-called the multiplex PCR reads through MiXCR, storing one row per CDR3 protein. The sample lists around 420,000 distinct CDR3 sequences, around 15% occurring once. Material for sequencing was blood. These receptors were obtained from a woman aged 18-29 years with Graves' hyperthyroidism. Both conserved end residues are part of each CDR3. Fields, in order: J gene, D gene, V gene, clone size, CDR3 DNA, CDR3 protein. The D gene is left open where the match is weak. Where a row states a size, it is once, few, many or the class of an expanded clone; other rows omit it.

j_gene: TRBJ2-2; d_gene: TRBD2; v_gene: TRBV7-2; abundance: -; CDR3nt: TGTGCCAGCAGCCTCTTTAGCGGGATGGTCGGGGAGCTGTTTTTT; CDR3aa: CASSLFSGMVGELFF
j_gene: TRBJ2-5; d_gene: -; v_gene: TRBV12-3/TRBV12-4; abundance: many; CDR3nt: TGTGCCAGCAGTTTCGTGTCCGCACAAGAGACCCAGTACTTC; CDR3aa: CASSFVSAQETQYF
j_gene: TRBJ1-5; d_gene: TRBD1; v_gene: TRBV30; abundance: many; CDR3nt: TGTGCCTGGAGTCTCCCCCTGACAGGGTTCAATCAGCCCCAGCATTTT; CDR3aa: CAWSLPLTGFNQPQHF
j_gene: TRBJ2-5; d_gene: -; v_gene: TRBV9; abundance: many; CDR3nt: TGTGCCAGCAGTGTACGGGGACAAGAGACCCAGTACTTC; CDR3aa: CASSVRGQETQYF
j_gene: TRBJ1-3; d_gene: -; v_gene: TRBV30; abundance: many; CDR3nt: TGTGCCTGGAGTGGAAACACCATATATTTT; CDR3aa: CAWSGNTIYF
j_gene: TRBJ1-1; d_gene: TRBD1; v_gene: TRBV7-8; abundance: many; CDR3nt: TGTGCCAGCAGCCAGATGGACAGGGGCACTGAAGCTTTCTTT; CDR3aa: CASSQMDRGTEAFF
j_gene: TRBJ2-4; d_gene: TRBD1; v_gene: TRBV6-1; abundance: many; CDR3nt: TGTGCCAGCACCGAACAGGGGGCCAAAAACATTCAGTACTTC; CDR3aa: CASTEQGAKNIQYF
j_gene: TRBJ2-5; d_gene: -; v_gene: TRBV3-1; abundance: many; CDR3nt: TGTGCCAGCAGCCAAGTTCAAGAGACCCAGTACTTC; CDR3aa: CASSQVQETQYF
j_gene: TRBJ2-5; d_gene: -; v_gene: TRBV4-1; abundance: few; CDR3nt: TGCGCCAGCAGCCCAGTAGTGGTGGAGACCCAGTACTTC; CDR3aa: CASSPVVVETQYF
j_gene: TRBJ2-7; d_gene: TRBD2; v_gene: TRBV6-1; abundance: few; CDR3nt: TGTGCCAGCAAAACCACTAGCGGGATCGACTACGAGCAGTACTTC; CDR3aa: CASKTTSGIDYEQYF
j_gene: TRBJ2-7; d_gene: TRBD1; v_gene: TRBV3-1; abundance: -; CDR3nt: TGTGCCAGCAGCCACTCGACAGGGGCCTACGAGCAGTACTTC; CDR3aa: CASSHSTGAYEQYF
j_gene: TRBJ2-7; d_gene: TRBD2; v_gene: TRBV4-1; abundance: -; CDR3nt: TGCGCCAGCAGCCAAGATCATCGGGGGGGCTACGAGCAGTACTTC; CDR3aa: CASSQDHRGGYEQYF
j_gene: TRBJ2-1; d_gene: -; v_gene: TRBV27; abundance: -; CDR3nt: TGTGCCAGCAGTCGAAAGAGTGAGCAGTTCTTC; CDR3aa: CASSRKSEQFF
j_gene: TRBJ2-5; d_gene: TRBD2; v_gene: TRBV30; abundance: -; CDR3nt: TGTGCCTGGAGTGTTACTCGAACTAGCGGGAGCCTGGAGACCCAGTACTTC; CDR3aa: CAWSVTRTSGSLETQYF
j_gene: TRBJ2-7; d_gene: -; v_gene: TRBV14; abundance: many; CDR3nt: TGTGCCAGCAGCCCAGGTGGGATTCACGAGCAGTACTTC; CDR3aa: CASSPGGIHEQYF
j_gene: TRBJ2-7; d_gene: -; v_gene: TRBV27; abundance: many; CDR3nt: TGTGCCAGCAGTTTCAGGGCCGGAACCTACGAGCAGTACTTC; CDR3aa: CASSFRAGTYEQYF
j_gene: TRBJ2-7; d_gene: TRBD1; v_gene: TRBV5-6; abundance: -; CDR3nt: TGTGCCAGCAGCGCGGGACAGGGGACTTTCTACGAGCAGTACTTC; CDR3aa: CASSAGQGTFYEQYF
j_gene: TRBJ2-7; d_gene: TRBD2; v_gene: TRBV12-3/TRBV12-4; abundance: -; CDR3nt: TGTGCCAGCGGATCCCTGGGACTAGCTTACGAGCAGTACTTC; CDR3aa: CASGSLGLAYEQYF
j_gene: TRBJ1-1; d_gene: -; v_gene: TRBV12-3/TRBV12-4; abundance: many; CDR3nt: TGTGCCAGCAGTTTAGATCACTTGCGGAGCACTGAAGCTTTCTTT; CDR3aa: CASSLDHLRSTEAFF
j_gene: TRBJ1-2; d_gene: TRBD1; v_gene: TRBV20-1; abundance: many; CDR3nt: TGCAGTGCTAGAGTATCAGGGGGCGCGGGTGGCTACACCTTC; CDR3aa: CSARVSGGAGGYTF
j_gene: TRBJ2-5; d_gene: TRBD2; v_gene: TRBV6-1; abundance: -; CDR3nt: TGTGCCAGCAGTGAAGCGGGGGGGATCCAGTACTTC; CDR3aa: CASSEAGGIQYF
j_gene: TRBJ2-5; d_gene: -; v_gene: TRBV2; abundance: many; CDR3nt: TGTGCCAGCAGCGAGGTAGGAGAGACCCAGTACTTC; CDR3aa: CASSEVGETQYF
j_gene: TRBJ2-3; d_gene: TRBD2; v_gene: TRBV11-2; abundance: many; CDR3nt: TGTGCCAGCAGCTTAGGTGGGACTAGAACAGATACGCAGTATTTT; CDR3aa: CASSLGGTRTDTQYF
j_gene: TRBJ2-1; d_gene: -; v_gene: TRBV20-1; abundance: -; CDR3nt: TGCAGTGCTAGTGGTCTAGCGAATAATGAGCAGTTCTTC; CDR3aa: CSASGLANNEQFF
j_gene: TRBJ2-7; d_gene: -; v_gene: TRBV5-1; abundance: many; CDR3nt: TGCGCCAGCAGCTTGGGTGACAGTTCTGGCGAGCAGTACTTC; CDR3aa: CASSLGDSSGEQYF
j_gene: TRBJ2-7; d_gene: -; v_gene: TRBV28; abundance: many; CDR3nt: TGTGCCAGCAGAGGATCGGGTGGATCCTACGAGCAGTACTTC; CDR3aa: CASRGSGGSYEQYF
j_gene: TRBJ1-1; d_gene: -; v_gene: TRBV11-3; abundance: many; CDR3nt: TGTGCCAGCAGCTTGGACAGATCCACTGAAGCTTTCTTT; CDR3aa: CASSLDRSTEAFF
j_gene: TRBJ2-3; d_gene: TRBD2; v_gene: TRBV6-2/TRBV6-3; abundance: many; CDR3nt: TGTGCCAGCCGAGCTAGCGGAGCCACAGATACGCAGTATTTT; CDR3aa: CASRASGATDTQYF
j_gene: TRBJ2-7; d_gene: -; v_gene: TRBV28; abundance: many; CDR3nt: TGTGCCAGCAGTCCCCCCCGGCGGCGGAGCTCCTACGAGCAGTACTTC; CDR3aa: CASSPPRRRSSYEQYF
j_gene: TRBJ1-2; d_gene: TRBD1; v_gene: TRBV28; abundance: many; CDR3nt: TGTGCCAGCAATGAAGGGACAGCCTTTAACTATGGCTACACCTTC; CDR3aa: CASNEGTAFNYGYTF
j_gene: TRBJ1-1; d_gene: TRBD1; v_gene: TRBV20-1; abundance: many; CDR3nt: TGCAGTGCTAGAGCCGTACAGGGGGGGAACACTGAAGCTTTCTTT; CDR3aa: CSARAVQGGNTEAFF
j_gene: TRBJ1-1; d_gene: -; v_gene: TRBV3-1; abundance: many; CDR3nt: TGTGCCAGCAGCCAAGACGGTGGGTTCAACACTGAAGCTTTCTTT; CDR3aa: CASSQDGGFNTEAFF
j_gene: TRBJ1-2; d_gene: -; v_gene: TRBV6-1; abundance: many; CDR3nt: TGTGCCAGCAGTTATGGTGCAGGGCCAGGAGGCTACACCTTC; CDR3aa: CASSYGAGPGGYTF
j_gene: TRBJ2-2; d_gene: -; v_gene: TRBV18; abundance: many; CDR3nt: TGTGCCAGCTCACCAGAGACGGAGCGTACCACCGGGGAGCTGTTTTTT; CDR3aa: CASSPETERTTGELFF
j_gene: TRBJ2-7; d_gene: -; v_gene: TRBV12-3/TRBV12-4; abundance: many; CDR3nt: TGTGCCAGCAGTTTGGACGGTGCCAGCTCCTACGAGCAGTACTTC; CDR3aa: CASSLDGASSYEQYF
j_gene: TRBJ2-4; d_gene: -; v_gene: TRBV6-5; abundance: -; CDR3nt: TGTGCCAGCAGTTACGGAGACAGAAACATTCAGTACTTC; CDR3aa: CASSYGDRNIQYF
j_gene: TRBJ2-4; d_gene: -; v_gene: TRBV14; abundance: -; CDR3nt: TGTGCCAGCAGCCAAGATCTGCGGGTAAACATTCAGTACTTC; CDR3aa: CASSQDLRVNIQYF
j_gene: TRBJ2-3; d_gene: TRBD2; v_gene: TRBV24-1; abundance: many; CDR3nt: TGTGCCACCAGTGATTCCAGACTAGCGGGCACAGATACGCAGTATTTT; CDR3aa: CATSDSRLAGTDTQYF
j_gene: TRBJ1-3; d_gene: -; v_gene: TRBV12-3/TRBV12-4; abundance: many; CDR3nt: TGTGCCAGCAGTTTAAGTAGAGGGGCCGGAAACACCATATATTTT; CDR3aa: CASSLSRGAGNTIYF
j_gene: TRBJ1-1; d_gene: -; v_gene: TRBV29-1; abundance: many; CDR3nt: TGCAGCGTGACTCCGGGGGACACTGAAGCTTTCTTT; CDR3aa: CSVTPGDTEAFF
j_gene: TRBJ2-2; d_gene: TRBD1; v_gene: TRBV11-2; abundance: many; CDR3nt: TGTGCCAGCAGCTTAGGTTGGACAGGGTTCACCGGGGAGCTGTTTTTT; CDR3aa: CASSLGWTGFTGELFF
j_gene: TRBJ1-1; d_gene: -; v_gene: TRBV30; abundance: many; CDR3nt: TGTGCCTGGAGCGTCAGGGGCGAGAACACTGAAGCTTTCTTT; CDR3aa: CAWSVRGENTEAFF